The rows below give T cell receptor beta chains drawn from one sample of a study of identical twins. TCRdb itself ran the 5' RACE reads through MiXCR, one entry per CDR3 protein. The data contain around 490,000 distinct CDR3 sequences, roughly 15% of them singletons. These same records also appear under a second study, on yellow fever vaccine responses in identical twins.

The sequenced material came from CD4+ T cells sorted from blood. Receptor source: a woman between 18 and 29 years old in good health. The CDR3 runs from the conserved cysteine through the conserved F or W. Fields, in order: clone size, J gene, D gene, V gene, CDR3 DNA, CDR3 protein. The D gene is left open where the match is weak. Only part of the rows carry a size: once, few, many, or a class if the clone is expanded.

size: .; J: TRBJ2-4; D: .; V: TRBV12-3/TRBV12-4; DNA: TGTGCCAGCAGTTTACAGGTAGCCAAAAACATTCAGTACTTC; CDR3: CASSLQVAKNIQYF
size: .; J: TRBJ2-5; D: .; V: TRBV20-1; DNA: TGCAGCCATTACGGGGACCAAGAGACCCAGTACTTC; CDR3: CSHYGDQETQYF
size: few; J: TRBJ2-5; D: TRBD1; V: TRBV7-9; DNA: TGTGCCAGCAGCTTAGCCGGGACAGTACAAGAGACCCAGTACTTC; CDR3: CASSLAGTVQETQYF
size: .; J: TRBJ1-3; D: .; V: TRBV6-5; DNA: TGTGCCAGCAGTTACGACTTGGGTTTTGGAAACACCATATATTTT; CDR3: CASSYDLGFGNTIYF
size: few; J: TRBJ2-3; D: .; V: TRBV24-1; DNA: TGTGCCACCAGTGCCAACTTAACGAGTCGACAGGACACTAGCACAGATACGCAGTATTTT; CDR3: CATSANLTSRQDTSTDTQYF
size: .; J: TRBJ1-5; D: .; V: TRBV27; DNA: TGTGCCAGCAGCTCACTCATAAATCAGCCCCAGCATTTT; CDR3: CASSSLINQPQHF
size: .; J: TRBJ2-7; D: TRBD2; V: TRBV27; DNA: TGTGCCAGCAGTCGACTAGCGGGAGGGTACTACGAGCAGTACTTC; CDR3: CASSRLAGGYYEQYF
size: few; J: TRBJ2-5; D: TRBD1; V: TRBV7-8; DNA: TGTGCCAGCAGAACCGGCCCGGGACAGGGCCTTTCAGAGACCCAGTACTTC; CDR3: CASRTGPGQGLSETQYF
size: .; J: TRBJ2-2; D: TRBD2; V: TRBV2; DNA: TGTGCCAGCAAGGCGGGGGGGGCCACCGGGGAGCTGTTTTTT; CDR3: CASKAGGATGELFF
size: many; J: TRBJ1-5; D: .; V: TRBV12-3/TRBV12-4; DNA: TGTGCCAGCAGTTTAAAGGGGACCGAACTTAGCAATCAGCCCCAGCATTTT; CDR3: CASSLKGTELSNQPQHF